Given below is one T cell receptor beta chain in context. This table comes from immunoSEQ multiplex PCR, and its TCRdb copy is limited to in-frame clones, with some not included. This table holds under 70,000 clones, approximately 86% found once. The sample belongs to a study of OX40 agonist ivuxolimab in advanced cancers. The receptor was isolated from an adult with an advanced solid tumor such as melanoma, head and neck, liver or kidney cancer. Specimen: CD4+ or CD8+ T cells sorted from blood, collected in a trial of the OX40 agonist ivuxolimab.

CDR3 loop: CASSLGVSGANVLTF. CDR3 nucleotide sequence: TGTGCCAGCAGCTTAGGTGTCTCTGGGGCCAACGTCCTGACTTTC. The chain employs TRBV11-2 and TRBJ2-6, with D unresolved. The CDR3 contains 15 residues. V dropped 1 base and J dropped 0 bases, with 4 bases sitting between them. Germline-derived CDR1 and CDR2 are SGHAT and FQNNGV.